This TCR beta chain appears in the sequencing data of a study of cytomegalovirus exposure and HLA in healthy donors. General study points: Rarity held for most TCR sequences, but there were some public TCRs that occurred in many donors. Among the CMV-associated chains, three were confirmed in vitro as specific for CMV antigens.

From germline, CDR1 is LNHDA and CDR2 SQIVND (reference sequence). Germline trimming cut 5 bases from V and 1 base from J; bases unmatched to any gene: 10. This CDR3 is built from 17 residues. A note on this clone: Its antigen is unknown.

This PCR relied on a set of 60 Vbeta primers and 13 Jbeta primers. Generated by immunoSEQ multiplex PCR, the TCRdb table keeps only in-frame clones and is missing some. The sample records over 150,000 clones, 80% being singletons. The clonotype was recovered from a man aged 30-40 years in good health and CMV-seropositive. Sequenced sample: PBMCs. The chain uses TRBV19 and TRBJ1-1; 10 nucleotides line up with TRBD1. CDR3 amino acids: CASSPAGTGATNTEAFF. The CDR3 DNA follows: TGTGCCAGTAGTCCAGCCGGGACAGGGGCGACGAACACTGAAGCTTTCTTT. Looking up the rest from reference TRBV19 and TRBJ1-1 gives the full variable domain: DGGITQSPKYLFRKEGQNVTLSCEQNLNHDAMYWYRQDPGQGLRLIYYSQIVNDFQKGDIAEGYSVSREKKESFPLTVTSAQKNPTAFYLCASSPAGTGATNTEAFFGQGTRLTVV.